This T cell receptor (beta chain) was profiled in a study of regulatory T cells in long-lasting Graves disease. This clonotype was detected ten times or more. Combining iRepertoire HTBI primers with Arm-PCR of CDR3 regions, the authors built TCR beta libraries. A single record per CDR3 protein comes from TCRdb applying MiXCR to the multiplex PCR reads. The sample holds approximately 440,000 distinct CDR3 sequences, around 22% seen once. In germline, CDR1 is MDHEN, CDR2 SYDVKM. The CDR3 has 14 residues. Trimming removed 7 bases at V and 1 base at J, with 13 bases between. Time point: persistent/refractory GD, antithyroid drugs over 5 years with positive TRAb. Making the TCR library involved RNA that had been extracted from PBMCs.

The sequenced sample was peripheral blood mononuclear cells (PBMCs), obtained when the disease was refractory, from a patient treated with antithyroid drugs. V usage is TRBV28 and J usage is TRBJ2-5; maybe TRBD1 (5 bases). The origin of this receptor is a female donor with Graves disease. The chain's CDR3 is CASTPGFPQETQYF. For the CDR3, the DNA is TGTGCCAGCACCCCAGGGTTCCCCCAAGAGACCCAGTACTTC.